These T cell receptor beta chains were read from a single sample in a study of cytomegalovirus exposure and HLA in healthy donors. Assay used: immunoSEQ multiplex PCR; TCRdb lists only in-frame clones, some missing. Counted here are some 180,000 clones, about four fifths occurring once; the ten biggest clones make up roughly 2%. Sequencing was done on a sample of PBMCs. These receptors were obtained from a woman in her 30s in good health and CMV-seronegative. Both conserved end residues are part of each CDR3. A D gene is named only where the DNA matches it firmly. For some rows the clone size is stated as once, few or many, or as a class when expanded; others skip it.

d_call: TRBD2
j_call: TRBJ2-2
v_call: TRBV6-6
clone_size: .
cdr3_aa: CASFSSGDTGELFF
cdr3_nt: TGTGCCAGCTTTTCTAGCGGGGACACCGGGGAGCTGTTTTTT

d_call: TRBD1
j_call: TRBJ2-7
v_call: TRBV30
clone_size: .
cdr3_aa: CAWGTGASYEQYF
cdr3_nt: TGTGCCTGGGGGACAGGGGCCTCCTACGAGCAGTACTTC

d_call: TRBD1
j_call: TRBJ1-1
v_call: TRBV25-1
clone_size: .
cdr3_aa: CASSVGQGWNTEAFF
cdr3_nt: TGTGCCAGCAGTGTCGGACAGGGTTGGAACACTGAAGCTTTCTTT

d_call: .
j_call: TRBJ1-1
v_call: TRBV18
clone_size: .
cdr3_aa: CASSQQGANTEAFF
cdr3_nt: TGTGCCAGCTCTCAACAGGGTGCGAACACTGAAGCTTTCTTT

d_call: .
j_call: TRBJ2-5
v_call: TRBV2
clone_size: .
cdr3_aa: CASTRFKPTGRETQYF
cdr3_nt: TGTGCCAGCACCCGGTTTAAGCCGACAGGGAGGGAGACCCAGTACTTC

d_call: .
j_call: TRBJ1-4
v_call: TRBV7-9
clone_size: few
cdr3_aa: CASTLSYEKLFF
cdr3_nt: TGTGCCAGCACCTTATCGTATGAAAAACTGTTTTTT

d_call: .
j_call: TRBJ1-1
v_call: TRBV20-1
clone_size: .
cdr3_aa: CSAGYRLPAFF
cdr3_nt: TGCAGTGCTGGATACAGGTTACCAGCTTTCTTT

d_call: TRBD1
j_call: TRBJ2-7
v_call: TRBV7-9
clone_size: .
cdr3_aa: CASSLVLSGQYNQEQYF
cdr3_nt: TGTGCCAGCAGCTTAGTGTTATCGGGACAGTATAATCAGGAGCAGTACTTC

d_call: .
j_call: TRBJ2-7
v_call: TRBV9
clone_size: .
cdr3_aa: CASSVERGPPYEQYF
cdr3_nt: TGTGCCAGCAGCGTAGAAAGGGGTCCTCCCTACGAGCAGTACTTC

d_call: TRBD1
j_call: TRBJ1-6
v_call: TRBV12-5
clone_size: few
cdr3_aa: CASGDQGAYSPLHF
cdr3_nt: TGTGCTAGTGGAGATCAGGGGGCGTATTCACCCCTCCACTTT

d_call: .
j_call: TRBJ1-1
v_call: TRBV7-3
clone_size: .
cdr3_aa: CASSPSGGVHEAFF
cdr3_nt: TGTGCCAGCAGCCCGTCGGGGGGTGTGCATGAAGCTTTCTTT

d_call: TRBD2
j_call: TRBJ2-3
v_call: TRBV7-6
clone_size: once
cdr3_aa: CASSSPKTSGTDTQYF
cdr3_nt: TGTGCCAGCAGCTCTCCCAAGACTAGCGGCACAGATACGCAGTATTTT

d_call: .
j_call: TRBJ1-5
v_call: TRBV27
clone_size: .
cdr3_aa: CASGKWAGVFQHF
cdr3_nt: TGTGCCAGTGGCAAATGGGCCGGCGTATTCCAGCATTTT

d_call: .
j_call: TRBJ2-7
v_call: TRBV27
clone_size: .
cdr3_aa: CASSPRRTESYEQYF
cdr3_nt: TGTGCCAGCAGTCCACGAAGGACAGAATCCTACGAGCAGTACTTC

d_call: .
j_call: TRBJ1-3
v_call: TRBV10-3
clone_size: .
cdr3_aa: CAISESGQRTFGNTIYF
cdr3_nt: TGTGCCATCAGTGAGTCAGGACAGAGGACATTTGGAAACACCATATATTTT

d_call: TRBD1
j_call: TRBJ1-1
v_call: TRBV6-6
clone_size: .
cdr3_aa: CASSWDRGNTEAFF
cdr3_nt: TGTGCCAGCAGTTGGGACAGGGGGAACACTGAAGCTTTCTTT

d_call: .
j_call: TRBJ2-5
v_call: TRBV7-2
clone_size: .
cdr3_aa: CASSLARVGTQYF
cdr3_nt: TGTGCCAGCAGCTTAGCCAGGGTTGGGACCCAGTACTTC

d_call: .
j_call: TRBJ1-1
v_call: TRBV27
clone_size: .
cdr3_aa: CASSLGAPTEAFF
cdr3_nt: TGTGCCAGCAGCCTGGGGGCGCCCACTGAAGCTTTCTTT

d_call: TRBD1
j_call: TRBJ1-2
v_call: TRBV29-1
clone_size: .
cdr3_aa: CSVSGQGGGYTF
cdr3_nt: TGCAGCGTCTCCGGACAGGGGGGAGGCTACACCTTC

d_call: TRBD2
j_call: TRBJ2-7
v_call: TRBV6-5
clone_size: .
cdr3_aa: CASSYGLAVDEQYF
cdr3_nt: TGTGCCAGCAGTTACGGACTAGCGGTCGACGAGCAGTACTTC

d_call: TRBD1
j_call: TRBJ1-5
v_call: TRBV10-3
clone_size: .
cdr3_aa: CAISDGQGNQPQHF
cdr3_nt: TGTGCCATCAGTGATGGACAGGGCAATCAGCCCCAGCATTTT

d_call: .
j_call: TRBJ1-2
v_call: TRBV5-1
clone_size: .
cdr3_aa: CASSLGQGGYGYTF
cdr3_nt: TGCGCCAGCAGCTTGGGGCAGGGTGGCTATGGCTACACCTTC

d_call: TRBD1
j_call: TRBJ1-3
v_call: TRBV6-1
clone_size: .
cdr3_aa: CASSGLGTVSGNTIYF
cdr3_nt: TGTGCCAGCAGTGGACTAGGGACAGTCTCTGGAAACACCATATATTTT

d_call: TRBD1
j_call: TRBJ2-5
v_call: TRBV5-1
clone_size: .
cdr3_aa: CASSLGTGGQETQYF
cdr3_nt: TGCGCCAGCAGCTTAGGGACAGGGGGACAGGAGACCCAGTACTTC